The clone carrying this TCR beta chain was observed a few times. What it recognizes is unknown. Via MiXCR, TCRdb re-called the 5' RACE reads, giving one row per CDR3 protein. The sample has some 560,000 distinct CDR3 sequences, 19% seen once. The germline CDR1 and CDR2 sequences are SGHTA and FQGNSA. This CDR3 comprises 15 residues. After removal of 8 bases from V and 2 bases from J, the junction contained 8 bases not matched to a gene. This entry is derived from a study of T cells after yellow fever vaccination. Study observations and caveats: Clonotypes appearing in both CD4 and CD8 compartments existed, and their share was small. Once the booster was given, most primary-vaccination clones reappeared, at around 95% for CD4 and around 90% for CD8.

The chain has TRBV7-2 and TRBJ2-1; 8 positions match TRBD1. This material consisted of PBMCs, taken 15 days after the yellow fever booster vaccination. This clonotype originated in a man younger than 45 who received the YFV17D yellow fever vaccine. Here the CDR3 DNA reads TGTGCCAGCGGACCAACAGGGGGGACCTACAATGAGCAGTTCTTC. This sequence encodes CASGPTGGTYNEQFF. The entire variable domain, with the rest obtained from reference TRBV7-2 and TRBJ2-1, is as follows: GAGVSQSPSNKVTEKGKDVELRCDPISGHTALYWYRQSLGQGLEFLIYFQGNSAPDKSGLPSDRFSAERTGGSVSTLTIQRTQQEDSAVYLCASGPTGGTYNEQFFGPGTRLTVL.